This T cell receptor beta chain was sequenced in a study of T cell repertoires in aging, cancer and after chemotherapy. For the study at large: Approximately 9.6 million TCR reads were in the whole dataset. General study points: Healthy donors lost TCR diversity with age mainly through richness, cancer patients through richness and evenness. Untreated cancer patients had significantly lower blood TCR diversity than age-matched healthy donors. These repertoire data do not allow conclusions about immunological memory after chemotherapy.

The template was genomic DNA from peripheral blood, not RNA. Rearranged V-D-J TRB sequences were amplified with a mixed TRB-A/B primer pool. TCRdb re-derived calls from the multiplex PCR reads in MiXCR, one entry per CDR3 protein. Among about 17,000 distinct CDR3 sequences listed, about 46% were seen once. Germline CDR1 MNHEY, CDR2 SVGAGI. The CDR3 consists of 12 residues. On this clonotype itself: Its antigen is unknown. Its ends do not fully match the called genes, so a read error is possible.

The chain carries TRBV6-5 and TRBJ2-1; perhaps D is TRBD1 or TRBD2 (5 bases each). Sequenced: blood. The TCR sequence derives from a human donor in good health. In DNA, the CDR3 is TGTGCCAGCAGCCCGGGGCGGGTTGGTCTAGTCTTC. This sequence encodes CASSPGRVGLVF.